This T cell receptor beta chain came from a study of OX40 agonist ivuxolimab in advanced cancers. At the level of the study: From roughly 20 to 79 years was the age range, with a mean of around 60 years, and around 80% were male. Study findings and constraints: At 0.1 to 3.0 mg/kg, CD4+ and CD8+ blood T cells expanded clonally by week 6.

Trimming cost V 2 bases and J 5 bases, with 11 bases left between them. The CDR3 extends over 14 amino acids. CDR1 and CDR2 from the germline V gene are SGHRS and YFSETQ. Libraries were prepared by immunoSEQ multiplex PCR; TCRdb keeps only in-frame clonotypes and omits some of them. The sample records 30,000 to 45,000 clones, more than 75% being singletons. Note on this clone: Its antigen is still unknown.

The sample was CD4+ or CD8+ T cells sorted from blood, taken in a trial of the OX40 agonist ivuxolimab. This chain uses TRBV5-1 with TRBJ1-5; D ambiguous. The receptor was derived from an adult with an advanced solid tumor such as melanoma, head and neck, liver or kidney cancer. CDR3 amino acids: CASSFRGGHQPQHF. The CDR3 DNA reads TGCGCCAGCAGCTTTCGGGGAGGGCATCAGCCCCAGCATTTT.